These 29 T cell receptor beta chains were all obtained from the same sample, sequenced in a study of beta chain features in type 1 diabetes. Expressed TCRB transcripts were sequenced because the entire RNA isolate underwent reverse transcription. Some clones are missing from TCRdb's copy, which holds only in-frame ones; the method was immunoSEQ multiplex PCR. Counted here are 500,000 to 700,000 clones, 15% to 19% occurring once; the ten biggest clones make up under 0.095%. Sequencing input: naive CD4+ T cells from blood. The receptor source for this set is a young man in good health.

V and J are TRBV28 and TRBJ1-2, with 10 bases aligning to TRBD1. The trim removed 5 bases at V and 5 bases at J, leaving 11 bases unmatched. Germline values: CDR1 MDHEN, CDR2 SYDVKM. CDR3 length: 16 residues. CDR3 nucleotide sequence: TGTGCCAGCAGTCCCATGGGACAGGGGATTATGTATGGCTACACCTTC. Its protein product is CASSPMGQGIMYGYTF.

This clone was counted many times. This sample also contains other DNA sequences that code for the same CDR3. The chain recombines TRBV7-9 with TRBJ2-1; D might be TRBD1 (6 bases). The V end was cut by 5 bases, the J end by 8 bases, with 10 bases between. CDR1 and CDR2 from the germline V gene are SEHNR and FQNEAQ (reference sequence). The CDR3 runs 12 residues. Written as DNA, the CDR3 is TGTGCCAGCAGCCCGCAGGGGTATGAGCAGTTCTTC. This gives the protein CASSPQGYEQFF.

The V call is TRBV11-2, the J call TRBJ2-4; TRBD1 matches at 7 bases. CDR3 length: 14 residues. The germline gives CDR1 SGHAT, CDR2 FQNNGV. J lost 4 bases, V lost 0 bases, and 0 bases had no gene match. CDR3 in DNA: TGTGCCAGCAGCTTAGAGACAGGGAAAAACATTCAGTACTTC. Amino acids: CASSLETGKNIQYF.

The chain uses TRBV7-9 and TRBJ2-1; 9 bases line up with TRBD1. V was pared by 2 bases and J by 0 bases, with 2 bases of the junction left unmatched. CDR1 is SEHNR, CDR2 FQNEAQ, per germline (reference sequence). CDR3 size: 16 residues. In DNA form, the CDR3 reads TGTGCCAGCAGCTTACAGACAGGGGGCTCCTACAATGAGCAGTTCTTC. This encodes CASSLQTGGSYNEQFF.

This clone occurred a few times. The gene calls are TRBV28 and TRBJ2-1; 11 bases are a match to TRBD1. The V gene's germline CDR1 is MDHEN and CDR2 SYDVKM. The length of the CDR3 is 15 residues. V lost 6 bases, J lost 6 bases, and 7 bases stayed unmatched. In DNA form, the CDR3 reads TGTGCCAGCAGCAACGGCGGGACAGGGGGCAATGAGCAGTTCTTC. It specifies CASSNGGTGGNEQFF.

The CDR3 region has the DNA TGTGCCAGCAGCTTCCAAACACTCCGGGACAGATACTACGAGCAGTACTTC. Translation gives CASSFQTLRDRYYEQYF. The chain uses TRBV7-8 and TRBJ2-7; 7 bases are shared with TRBD1. The CDR3 runs 17 residues. The ends lost 3 bases at V and 3 bases at J; junction bases unmatched: 14. Per germline, CDR1 SGHVS and CDR2 FQNEAQ.

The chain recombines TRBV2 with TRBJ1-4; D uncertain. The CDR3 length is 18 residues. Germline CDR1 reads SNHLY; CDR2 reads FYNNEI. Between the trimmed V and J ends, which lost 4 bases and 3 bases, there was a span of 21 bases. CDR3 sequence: CASSAGNMRPRSNEKLFF. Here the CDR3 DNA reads TGTGCCAGCAGTGCGGGGAACATGCGACCCAGGTCTAATGAAAAACTGTTTTTT.

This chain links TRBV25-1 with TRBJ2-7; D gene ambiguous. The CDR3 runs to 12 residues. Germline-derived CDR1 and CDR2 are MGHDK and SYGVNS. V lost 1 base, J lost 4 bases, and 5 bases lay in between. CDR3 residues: CASSEWPYEQYF. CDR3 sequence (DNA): TGTGCCAGCAGTGAATGGCCTTACGAGCAGTACTTC.

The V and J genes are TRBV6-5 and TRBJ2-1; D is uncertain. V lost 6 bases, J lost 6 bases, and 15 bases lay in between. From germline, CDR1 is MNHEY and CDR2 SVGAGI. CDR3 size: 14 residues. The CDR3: CASSPSRRSNEQFF. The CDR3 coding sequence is TGTGCCAGCAGCCCCTCCCGGCGGAGCAATGAGCAGTTCTTC.

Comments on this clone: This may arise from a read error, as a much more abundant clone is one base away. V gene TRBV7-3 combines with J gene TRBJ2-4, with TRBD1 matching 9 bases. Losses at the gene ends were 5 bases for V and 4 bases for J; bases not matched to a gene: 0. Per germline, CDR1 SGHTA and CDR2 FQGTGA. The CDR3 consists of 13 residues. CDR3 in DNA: TGTGCCAGCAGCGGGACAGGGAAAAACATTCAGTACTTC. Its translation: CASSGTGKNIQYF.

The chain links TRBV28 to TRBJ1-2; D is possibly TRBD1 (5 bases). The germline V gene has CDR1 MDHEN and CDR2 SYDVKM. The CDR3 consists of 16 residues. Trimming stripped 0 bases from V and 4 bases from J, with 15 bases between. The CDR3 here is CASSLWPSGLRYGYTF. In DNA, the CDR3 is TGTGCCAGCAGTTTATGGCCCTCGGGACTACGCTATGGCTACACCTTC.

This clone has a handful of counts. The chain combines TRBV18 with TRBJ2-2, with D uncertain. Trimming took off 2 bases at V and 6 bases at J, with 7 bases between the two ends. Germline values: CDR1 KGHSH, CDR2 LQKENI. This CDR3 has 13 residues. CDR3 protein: CASSPIVAGELFF. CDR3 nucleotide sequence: TGTGCCAGCTCACCAATCGTCGCCGGGGAGCTGTTTTTT. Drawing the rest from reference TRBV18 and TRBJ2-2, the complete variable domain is NAGVMQNPRHLVRRRGQEARLRCSPMKGHSHVYWYRQLPEEGLKFMVYLQKENIIDESGMPKERFSAEFPKEGPSILRIQQVVRGDSAAYFCASSPIVAGELFFGEGSRLTVL.

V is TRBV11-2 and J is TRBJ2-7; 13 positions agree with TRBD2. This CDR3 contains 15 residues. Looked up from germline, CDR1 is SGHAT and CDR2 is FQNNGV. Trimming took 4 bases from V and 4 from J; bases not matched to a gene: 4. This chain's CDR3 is CASSSGLAGIYEQYF. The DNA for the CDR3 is TGTGCCAGCAGCTCGGGACTAGCGGGGATTTACGAGCAGTACTTC.

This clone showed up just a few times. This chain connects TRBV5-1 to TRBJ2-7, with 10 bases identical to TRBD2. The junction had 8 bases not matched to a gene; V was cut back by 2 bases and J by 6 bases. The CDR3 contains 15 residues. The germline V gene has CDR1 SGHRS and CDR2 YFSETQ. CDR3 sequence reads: CASSLLAGSHREQYF. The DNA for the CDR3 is TGCGCCAGCAGCTTACTAGCGGGGAGTCATCGCGAGCAGTACTTC.

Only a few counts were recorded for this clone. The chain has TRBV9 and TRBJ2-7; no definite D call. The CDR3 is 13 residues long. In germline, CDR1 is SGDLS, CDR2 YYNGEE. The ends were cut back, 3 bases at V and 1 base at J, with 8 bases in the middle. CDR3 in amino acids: CASSGGQSYEQYF. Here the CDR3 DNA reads TGTGCCAGCAGCGGAGGCCAGTCCTACGAGCAGTACTTC.

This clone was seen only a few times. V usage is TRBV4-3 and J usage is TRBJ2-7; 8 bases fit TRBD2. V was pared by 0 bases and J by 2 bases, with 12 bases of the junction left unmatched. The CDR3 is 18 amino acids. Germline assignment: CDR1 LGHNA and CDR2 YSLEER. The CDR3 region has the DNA TGCGCCAGCAGCCAAGAGGGCAGACTAGCGAAAACTACCTACGAGCAGTACTTC. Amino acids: CASSQEGRLAKTTYEQYF.

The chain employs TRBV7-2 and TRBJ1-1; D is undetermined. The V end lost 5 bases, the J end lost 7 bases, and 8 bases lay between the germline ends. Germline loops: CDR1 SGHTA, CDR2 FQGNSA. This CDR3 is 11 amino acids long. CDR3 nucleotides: TGTGCCAGCAGCGGTCCTTATGAAGCTTTCTTT. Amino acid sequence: CASSGPYEAFF.

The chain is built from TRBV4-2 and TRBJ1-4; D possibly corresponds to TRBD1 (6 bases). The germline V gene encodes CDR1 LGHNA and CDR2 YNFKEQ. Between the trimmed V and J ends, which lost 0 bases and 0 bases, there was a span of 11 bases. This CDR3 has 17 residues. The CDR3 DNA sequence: TGTGCCAGCAGCCAAGAAAGATGGACAGCAACTAATGAAAAACTGTTTTTT. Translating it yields CASSQERWTATNEKLFF.

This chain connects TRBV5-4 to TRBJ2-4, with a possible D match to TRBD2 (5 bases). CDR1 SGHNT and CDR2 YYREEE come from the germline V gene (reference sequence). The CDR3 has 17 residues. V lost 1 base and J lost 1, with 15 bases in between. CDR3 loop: CASSLMPGIGAKNIQYF. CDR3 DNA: TGTGCCAGCAGCTTGATGCCCGGGATTGGGGCCAAAAACATTCAGTACTTC. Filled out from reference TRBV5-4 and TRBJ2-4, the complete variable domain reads ETGVTQSPTHLIKTRGQQVTLRCSSQSGHNTVSWYQQALGQGPQFIFQYYREEENGRGNFPPRFSGLQFPNYSSELNVNALELDDSALYLCASSLMPGIGAKNIQYFGAGTRLSVL.

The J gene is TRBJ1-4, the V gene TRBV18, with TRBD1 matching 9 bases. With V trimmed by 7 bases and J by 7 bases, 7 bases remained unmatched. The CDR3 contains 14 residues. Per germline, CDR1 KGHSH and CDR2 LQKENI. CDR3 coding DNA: TGTGCCAGCTTAACAGGGGGCATCGGTGAAAAACTGTTTTTT. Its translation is CASLTGGIGEKLFF.

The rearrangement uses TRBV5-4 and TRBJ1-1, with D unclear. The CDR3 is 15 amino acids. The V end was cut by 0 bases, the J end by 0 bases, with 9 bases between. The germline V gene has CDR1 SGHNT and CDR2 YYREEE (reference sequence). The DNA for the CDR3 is TGTGCCAGCAGCTTGGGAGGGCTCATGAACACTGAAGCTTTCTTT. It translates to CASSLGGLMNTEAFF.

CDR3 DNA sequence: TGTGCCAGCAGCCCCCGTGGGGTTAGGGGCCAAGAGACCCAGTACTTC. Encoded protein: CASSPRGVRGQETQYF. This rearrangement joins TRBV7-9 to TRBJ2-5; tentative D call: TRBD1 (5 bases). The CDR3 totals 16 residues. Germline V gives CDR1 SEHNR, CDR2 FQNEAQ (reference sequence). Deletions cut 5 bases from V and 1 base from J, with 17 bases between.

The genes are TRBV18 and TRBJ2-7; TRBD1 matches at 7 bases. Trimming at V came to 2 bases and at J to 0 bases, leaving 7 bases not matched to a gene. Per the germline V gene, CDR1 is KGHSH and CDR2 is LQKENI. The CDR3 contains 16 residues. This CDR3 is CASSPGQARSSYEQYF. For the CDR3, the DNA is TGTGCCAGCTCACCAGGACAGGCCAGGAGCTCCTACGAGCAGTACTTC.

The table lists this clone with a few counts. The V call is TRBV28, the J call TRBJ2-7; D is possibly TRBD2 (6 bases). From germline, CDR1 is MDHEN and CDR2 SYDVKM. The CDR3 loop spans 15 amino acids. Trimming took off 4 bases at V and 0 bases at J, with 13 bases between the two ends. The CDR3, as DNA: TGTGCCAGCAGTTCTCCCATAGCGGCCTCCTACGAGCAGTACTTC. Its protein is CASSSPIAASYEQYF.

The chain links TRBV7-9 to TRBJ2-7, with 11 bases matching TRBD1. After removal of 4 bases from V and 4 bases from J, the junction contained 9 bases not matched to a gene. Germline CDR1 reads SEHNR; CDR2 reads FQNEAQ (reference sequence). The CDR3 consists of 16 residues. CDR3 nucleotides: TGTGCCAGCAGCTCGATCCGGGACAGGGGGTCATACGAGCAGTACTTC. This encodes CASSSIRDRGSYEQYF.

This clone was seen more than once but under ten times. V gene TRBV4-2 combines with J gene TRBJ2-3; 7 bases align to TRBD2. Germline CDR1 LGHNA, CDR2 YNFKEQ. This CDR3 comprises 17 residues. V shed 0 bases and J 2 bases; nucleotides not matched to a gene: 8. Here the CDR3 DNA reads TGTGCCAGCAGCCAAGATAGGGCGGGAGTCGTCACAGATACGCAGTATTTT. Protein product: CASSQDRAGVVTDTQYF.

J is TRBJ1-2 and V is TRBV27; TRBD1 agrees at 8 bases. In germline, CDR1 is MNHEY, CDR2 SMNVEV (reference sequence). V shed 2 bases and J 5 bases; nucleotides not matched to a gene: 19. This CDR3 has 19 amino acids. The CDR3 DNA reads TGTGCCAGCAGTTTAAGGGCGGGACAGGTCCTTCAAGGGTCTTATGGCTACACCTTC. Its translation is CASSLRAGQVLQGSYGYTF.

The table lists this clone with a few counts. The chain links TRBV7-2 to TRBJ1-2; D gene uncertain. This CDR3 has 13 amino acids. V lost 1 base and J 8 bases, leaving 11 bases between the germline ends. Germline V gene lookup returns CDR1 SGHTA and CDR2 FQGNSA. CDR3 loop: CASSLDGMGGYTF. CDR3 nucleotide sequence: TGTGCCAGCAGCTTAGATGGAATGGGCGGCTACACCTTC.

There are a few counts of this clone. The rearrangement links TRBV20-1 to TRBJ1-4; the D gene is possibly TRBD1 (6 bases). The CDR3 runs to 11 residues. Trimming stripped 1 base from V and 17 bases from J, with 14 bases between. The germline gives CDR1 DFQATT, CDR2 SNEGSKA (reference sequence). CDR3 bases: TGCAGTGCTAGAGGCGGGGACACGTCATTTTTT. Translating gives CSARGGDTSFF.